This T cell receptor beta chain was found in a study of T cells in Graves' hyperthyroidism and ophthalmopathy (dated by TCRdb to between 2018 and 2021). In terms of the full investigation: Peripheral blood samples were taken at the time of initial diagnosis, prior to any treatment. TCR V-J signatures able to tell the groups apart were searched for in a discovery cohort of some 100 patients, of whom 43 had Graves' ophthalmopathy and about 55 had stable Graves' hyperthyroidism. Prospective prediction of ophthalmopathy was tested in an independent validation cohort of 18 hyperthyroidism patients and 17 patients who later progressed to ophthalmopathy. The approximately 98 discovery patients were randomly divided into training and test sets at a 7:3 ratio. In several Graves' hyperthyroidism patients, the study also compared T-cell repertoires from thyroid tissue with T-cell repertoires from blood. After blood sampling, hyperthyroidism patients were treated with methimazole at a starting dose of 30 mg daily, and ophthalmopathy patients were treated with high-dose intravenous methylprednisolone. TCR Vbeta CDR3 sequencing of some 140 peripheral blood samples (about 45 ophthalmopathy, about 74 hyperthyroidism and roughly 17 progressor patients) is reported in the paper.

The TCR beta CDR3 regions were amplified from RNA transcripts. For the first round of RT-PCR on the TCR CDR3, the HTBI primer set was used together with the Qiagen OneStep RT-PCR kit. Libraries were constructed in a second round of multiplex PCR, after which size selection and purification were carried out. Sequencing of the libraries was done on an Illumina HiSeq2000 using paired-end 100 bp reads. The original pipeline was this. SOAPnuke was used to process the raw data, with reads discarded if the reads contained adapters or uncalled bases, had a mean Phred below 15, or lacked an exact constant-primer or identifier match. COPE v1.2.5 was used to merge the high-quality paired reads, and each unique nucleotide sequence was defined as a clonotype. MiTCR v1.1 was used to align the clonotypes against IMGT TRBV, TRBD and TRBJ reference segments. Only V-J combinations with frequency above 0.0001, covering approximately 99% of repertoires, were analysed. The TCS score was defined as F50 (clonal expansion) divided by E x V (chaos), with BLOSUM62-based TCRdist calculated between CDR3 peptides within each V-J. Welch's t-statistics and random forest reduced around 550 V-J features to under 15, which were used in a naive Bayes classifier (R e1071). The public sequencing data were trimmed at Q25 with fastp and processed into clonotypes with MiXCR by TCRdb, which kept only in-frame beta chains. Identical CDR3 proteins give one entry, which carries the most common genes and DNA. The V and J calls shown here were made by TCRdb, not taken from the authors' results. This sample is represented by 500,000 to 600,000 distinct CDR3 sequences; 15% to 20% of them were singletons. Jointly, the top ten make up more than 15% of the sample.

Relative to germline, V is 12 bases shorter and J is 3 bases shorter, with 15 bases between their ends. Reading the germline V gene gives CDR1 KGHDR and CDR2 SFDVKD. The CDR3 measures 13 amino acids from cysteine to phenylalanine. Just the 39-base CDR3 DNA is kept, in frame starting at base 1. Overall study outcomes, separate from this receptor: Most expanded thyroid clonotypes (frequency above 0.001) were also found in blood, which suggests that blood repertoires may mirror thyroid immune responses. In cross-validation, a model built on a 13 V-J signature told ophthalmopathy apart from stable hyperthyroidism with under 90% sensitivity and around 83% specificity, and in testing the same model reached 80%/75%. In validation, the model predicted progression to ophthalmopathy a median of 6.5 months before onset, with approximately 71% sensitivity and nearly 75% specificity. No statistical method was used to set the sample size in advance, and investigators knew the group allocation.

Graves' hyperthyroidism was defined as stable when no progression to ophthalmopathy occurred over 18 months of follow-up. The hyperthyroidism patients were between 18 and 65 years old and newly diagnosed, with a disease duration of less than 2 months. The study excluded patients with uncontrolled infections, other autoimmune diseases, pregnancy or lactation. Diagnoses were based on clinical symptoms, serum thyroxine and TRAb, thyroid ultrasound and orbital computed tomography. PBMCs were separated from 7.5 to 10 ml of fresh peripheral blood using Ficoll-Paque density gradient centrifugation. Total RNA was extracted using Trizol reagent, and RNA quality was assessed on an Agilent 2100 Bioanalyzer. Of note for this clonotype: Its antigen target is currently unknown. Per-base quality was not reported, and no clone a single base away is much larger than it.

The clonotype was recovered from a woman aged 18-30 years with Graves' hyperthyroidism. What was sequenced was blood. The chain joins TRBV24-1 to TRBJ2-3; the D segment cannot be called with confidence. The DNA is as follows: TGTGCCGCGTCAAATCTTAAAACAGATACGCAGTATTTT. Its protein reads: CAASNLKTDTQYF.